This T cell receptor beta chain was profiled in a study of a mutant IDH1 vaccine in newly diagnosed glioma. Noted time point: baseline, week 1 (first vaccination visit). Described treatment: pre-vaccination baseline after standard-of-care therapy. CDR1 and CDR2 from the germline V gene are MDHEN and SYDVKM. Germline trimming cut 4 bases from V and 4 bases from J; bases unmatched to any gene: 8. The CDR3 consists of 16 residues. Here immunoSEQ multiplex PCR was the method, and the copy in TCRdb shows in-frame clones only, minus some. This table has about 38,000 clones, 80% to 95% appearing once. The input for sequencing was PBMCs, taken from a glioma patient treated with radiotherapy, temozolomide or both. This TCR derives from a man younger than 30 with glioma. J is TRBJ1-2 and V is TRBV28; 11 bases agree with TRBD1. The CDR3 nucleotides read TGTGCCAGCAGTTCCGGGACAGGGGGAGGTATCTATGGCTACACCTTC. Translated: CASSSGTGGGIYGYTF.